This T cell receptor beta chain comes out of a study of T cell responses to AZD1222 COVID-19 vaccine. Study outcomes and limitations: In the spike-specific TCR repertoire, nearly half reportedly target unmutated variant regions. Dominant CD4 TCR responses targeted spike regions 160-218 and 743-854. Samples come after the peak T cell response, not at day 14.

About this clone: The antigen remains undetermined.

Sequencing was performed with immunoSEQ multiplex PCR; in TCRdb, only in-frame clones are kept and a portion is missing. The sample lists about 100,000 clones, 65% to 90% seen once, with 6.3% in the top ten. J was trimmed by 6 bases and V by 2 bases; bases with no gene match: 6. There are 15 residues in the CDR3. Germline CDR1 is SGHTA and CDR2 is FQGNSA. The chain is built from TRBV7-2 and TRBJ1-3; TRBD1 agrees at 8 bases. Sequencing was performed on peripheral blood, taken on day 0 of AZD1222 vaccination. This TCR derives from an adult in good health. The CDR3 is CASSLSQGAQNTIYF. CDR3 sequence (DNA): TGTGCCAGCAGCTTATCGCAGGGGGCGCAAAACACCATATATTTT.